This T cell receptor beta chain originates from a study of blood T cell repertoires in COVID-19. Study details: COVID-19 samples from acute and convalescent phases originated in the United States, Italy and Spain. Sources were T cells, B-cell-depleted T cells, or PBMCs; the material itself was cDNA or gDNA.

With 0 bases removed from V and 3 bases from J, the gap between germline ends came to 6 bases. Germline V gene lookup returns CDR1 SGHTA and CDR2 FQGNSA. The CDR3 runs 13 residues. This clone was detected ten times or more. The sample holds other DNA sequences that translate to the same CDR3. In the original workflow: Amplification of reference gene primers was used by the study to estimate nucleated cell counts. Method: immunoSEQ multiplex PCR; TCRdb's copy keeps in-frame clones and lacks some. V, J and clone size are those of that table, while D and trimming were read from the DNA. The data show tens of thousands of clones, with more than 80% seen just once and 25% to 35% held by the top ten.

The origin of this receptor is a man over 45 with active or convalescent COVID-19. Sequenced material: peripheral blood. The chain recombines TRBV7-2 with TRBJ2-7; D gene ambiguous. The CDR3 region is CASSLAASYEQYF. CDR3 coding DNA: TGTGCCAGCAGCTTAGCGGCTAGCTACGAGCAGTACTTC. Supplemented by reference TRBV7-2 and TRBJ2-7, the full variable domain reads GAGVSQSPSNKVTEKGKDVELRCDPISGHTALYWYRQSLGQGLEFLIYFQGNSAPDKSGLPSDRFSAERTGGSVSTLTIQRTQQEDSAVYLCASSLAASYEQYFGPGTRLTVT.